This TCR beta chain is from a study of technical replicates of blood from a handful of donors. Libraries were prepared by immunoSEQ multiplex PCR; TCRdb keeps only in-frame clonotypes and omits some of them. The sample consists of about 83,000 clones, around 90% of them appearing once. The CDR3 extends over 14 amino acids. Unmatched junction bases numbered 11, after V lost 8 bases and J lost 5 bases. The germline V gene encodes CDR1 KGHSH and CDR2 LQKENI. The chain has TRBV18 and TRBJ2-7; TRBD1 matches at 8 bases. This clonotype was obtained from a human donor in good health. What was sequenced was T cells isolated from PBMCs. The CDR3 nucleotides read TGTGCCAGCCAACCACAAAAGACAGGGGACGAGCAGTACTTC. Amino acid sequence: CASQPQKTGDEQYF.